These 30 T cell receptor beta chains were all obtained from the same sample, sequenced in a study of T-cell reconstitution after alpha-beta-depleted transplantation in children. Preparation of the TCRbeta library was carried out with unique molecular identifiers. TCRdb used MiXCR to reprocess the PCR reads, holding one entry per CDR3 protein. Here the sample spans about 980,000 distinct CDR3 sequences, around 30% being singletons. Sequenced here: PBMCs, mostly from graft donor cells, sampled 360 days after TCRalphabeta/CD19-depleted stem cell transplant. The receptors were sampled from a boy under three years old who had a stem cell transplant for SCID, so the T cells may come from the graft donor.

This chain joins TRBV5-1 and TRBJ2-7; 7 bases fit TRBD2. The CDR3 runs to 16 residues. Germline V lookup: CDR1 SGHRS, CDR2 YFSETQ. With V trimmed by 3 bases and J by 7 bases, 16 bases remained unmatched. CDR3 protein: CASSYARTGSGGEQYF. CDR3 nucleotide sequence: TGCGCCAGCAGCTATGCACGGACCGGGTCGGGGGGAGAGCAGTACTTC.

V and J are TRBV4-3 and TRBJ2-7; no clear D gene. This CDR3 has 14 residues. V was cut by 3 bases and J by 2 bases, with 11 bases left in between. Per the germline V gene, CDR1 is LGHNA and CDR2 is YSLEER. This chain's CDR3 is CASSHVEYPYEQYF. In DNA form, the CDR3 reads TGCGCCAGCAGCCATGTAGAGTACCCCTACGAGCAGTACTTC.

The gene calls are TRBV9 and TRBJ2-1, with D possibly TRBD2 on 6 matching bases. Germline assignment: CDR1 SGDLS and CDR2 YYNGEE. The ends were cut back, 1 base at V and 4 bases at J, with 15 bases in the middle. This CDR3 has 16 residues. The CDR3 region has the DNA TGTGCCAGCAGCGTAAATTCTGGCGGGGCTTACAATGAGCAGTTCTTC. It specifies CASSVNSGGAYNEQFF.

The CDR3 sequence: CASSLATGLQETQYF. The DNA for the CDR3 is TGTGCCAGCAGCTTGGCGACTGGATTACAAGAGACCCAGTACTTC. V gene TRBV7-8 combines with J gene TRBJ2-5; no clear D. This CDR3 contains 15 residues. The germline CDR1 and CDR2 sequences are SGHVS and FQNEAQ. V dropped 3 bases and J dropped 2 bases, with 13 bases sitting between them.

This clonotype was observed a few times. V is TRBV7-3 and J is TRBJ2-1; the match to TRBD2 covers 11 bases. The V gene's germline CDR1 is SGHTA and CDR2 FQGTGA. The CDR3 loop spans 17 amino acids. V was pared by 2 bases and J by 1 base, with 4 bases of the junction left unmatched. DNA of the CDR3: TGTGCCAGCAGCTTAGTGGGGACTAGCGGTTCCTACAATGAGCAGTTCTTC. This encodes CASSLVGTSGSYNEQFF.

This clonotype has just one count. This chain links TRBV7-9 with TRBJ2-5, with D unresolved. Trimming removed 1 base from V and 2 bases from J, with 11 bases in between. Germline loops: CDR1 SEHNR, CDR2 FQNEAQ (reference sequence). The length of the CDR3 is 15 residues. The CDR3 sequence is CASSLGVILQETQYF. CDR3 DNA sequence: TGTGCCAGCAGCTTAGGCGTGATTTTACAAGAGACCCAGTACTTC.

V usage is TRBV29-1 and J usage is TRBJ2-3; perhaps TRBD2 as D (6 bases). Germline V gene sequence: CDR1 SQVTM, CDR2 ANQGSEA. Trimming removed 4 bases at V and 6 bases at J, with 14 bases between. This CDR3 is 13 amino acids long. The chain's CDR3 is CSVVGGARDTQYF. The CDR3, as DNA: TGCAGCGTTGTAGGAGGGGCGAGGGATACGCAGTATTTT.

The chain employs TRBV7-3 and TRBJ2-3, with D unresolved. CDR3 size: 18 residues. Trimming pared 5 bases from V and 3 bases from J, leaving 24 bases between. Germline-derived CDR1 and CDR2 are SGHTA and FQGTGA. CDR3 nucleotide sequence: TGTGCCAGCAGCCCGACAATTTCAATGCGGAAACCTACAGATACGCAGTATTTT. Residues: CASSPTISMRKPTDTQYF. The full variable domain, with the rest looked up from reference TRBV7-3 and TRBJ2-3, is GAGVSQTPSNKVTEKGKYVELRCDPISGHTALYWYRQSLGQGPEFLIYFQGTGAADDSGLPNDRFFAVRPEGSVSTLKIQRTERGDSAVYLCASSPTISMRKPTDTQYFGPGTRLTVL.

This chain joins TRBV5-1 and TRBJ2-1; no clear D. Trimming cost V 0 bases and J 8 bases, with 18 bases left between them. Germline V lookup: CDR1 SGHRS, CDR2 YFSETQ. The CDR3 spans 16 residues. In nucleotides, the CDR3 is TGCGCCAGCAGCTTGGCTGTCCGGGTCATCATGGATGAGCAGTTCTTC. Amino acids: CASSLAVRVIMDEQFF.

This clonotype has a handful of counts. The genes are TRBV12-3 or TRBV12-4 and TRBJ2-7, with 10 bases lining up with TRBD1. The V and J ends lost 4 bases and 0 bases, in that order; junction bases with no gene match: 18. The CDR3 runs 20 residues. Here the CDR3 DNA reads TGTGCCAGCAGTTCCATATTAGGGACAGGGGCCCCCGAGCCCTCCTACGAGCAGTACTTC. It codes for CASSSILGTGAPEPSYEQYF.

This sequence joins TRBV12-3 or TRBV12-4 and TRBJ2-5, with D possibly matching TRBD2 (7 bases). The CDR3 runs to 14 residues. V lost 4 bases and J lost 5, with 14 bases in between. CDR3 sequence reads: CASSSYREGETQYF. The CDR3 nucleotides are TGTGCCAGCAGTTCATACAGGGAGGGTGAGACCCAGTACTTC.

This clonotype was picked up a small number of times. V usage is TRBV29-1 and J usage is TRBJ2-3; D might be TRBD1 (6 bases). The CDR3 runs to 14 residues. CDR1 and CDR2 from the germline V gene are SQVTM and ANQGSEA. V gave up 6 bases and J gave up 8 bases, with 21 bases separating them. This chain's CDR3 is CSVKRGMERGTQYF. CDR3 nucleotide sequence: TGCAGCGTGAAAAGGGGGATGGAACGGGGTACGCAGTATTTT.

V and J are TRBV28 and TRBJ2-3, with D tentatively TRBD2 (6 bases). This CDR3 region has 14 residues. Germline-derived CDR1 and CDR2 are MDHEN and SYDVKM. Trimming shortened V by 6 bases and J by 6 bases, and 16 bases separated the two germline ends. The CDR3 region is CASRTVAGGDTQYF. The CDR3 nucleotides read TGTGCCAGCAGGACAGTCGCCGGGGGTGATACGCAGTATTTT.

CDR3 sequence (DNA): TGTGCCAGCAGCTTTGACAGGGGGCGAGCTTTCTTT. This codes for CASSFDRGRAFF. This sequence joins TRBV11-2 and TRBJ1-1, with 10 bases lining up with TRBD1. The CDR3 is 12 amino acids. Looked up from germline, CDR1 is SGHAT and CDR2 is FQNNGV. V gave up 3 bases and J gave up 10 bases; unmatched junction bases: 2.

This clonotype came up a few times. The V and J genes are TRBV27 and TRBJ2-7, with a tentative D call TRBD2 (5 bases). V was pared by 2 bases and J by 3 bases, with 8 bases between. There are 13 residues in the CDR3. Germline V gene data show CDR1 as MNHEY and CDR2 as SMNVEV (reference sequence). CDR3 loop: CASSLGLYYEQYF. The CDR3 bases are TGTGCCAGCAGTTTAGGACTTTACTACGAGCAGTACTTC.

V usage is TRBV5-5 and J usage is TRBJ2-3; 12 positions agree with TRBD2. V gave up 3 bases and J gave up 2 bases; unmatched junction bases: 10. Per germline, CDR1 SGHKS and CDR2 YYEKEE (reference sequence). The CDR3 extends over 18 amino acids. CDR3 loop: CASSSVLTSGGITDTQYF. In DNA, the CDR3 is TGTGCCAGCAGCTCCGTACTTACTAGCGGGGGGATCACAGATACGCAGTATTTT. Supplemented by reference TRBV5-5 and TRBJ2-3, the full variable domain reads DAGVTQSPTHLIKTRGQQVTLRCSPISGHKSVSWYQQVLGQGPQFIFQYYEKEERGRGNFPDRFSARQFPNYSSELNVNALLLGDSALYLCASSSVLTSGGITDTQYFGPGTRLTVL.

This clonotype turned up a few times. As DNA, the CDR3 is TGCGCCAGCAGCCGCGCTGGGGGACTAGCGGTCGAGGAGACCCAGTACTTC. As protein: CASSRAGGLAVEETQYF. The rearrangement joins TRBV4-3 to TRBJ2-5; 11 bases agree with TRBD2. This CDR3 spans 17 amino acids. V was clipped by 4 bases and J by 5 bases; unmatched bases: 12. Germline V lookup: CDR1 LGHNA, CDR2 YSLEER.

This chain connects TRBV20-1 to TRBJ2-4; TRBD2 agrees at 10 bases. The V gene's germline CDR1 is DFQATT and CDR2 SNEGSKA (reference sequence). The CDR3 length is 19 residues. The junction had 16 bases not matched to a gene; V was cut back by 5 bases and J by 0 bases. CDR3 region: CSAPVGLAGETIAKNIQYF. Here the CDR3 DNA reads TGCAGTGCTCCCGTCGGGCTAGCGGGGGAAACCATAGCCAAAAACATTCAGTACTTC.

The chain's CDR3 is CASSQGERGDTDTQYF. The CDR3 bases are TGTGCCAGCAGCCAGGGGGAGCGGGGGGACACAGATACGCAGTATTTT. The V gene is TRBV4-2, the J gene TRBJ2-3, with 9 bases fitting TRBD2. The ends lost 3 bases at V and 2 bases at J; junction bases unmatched: 6. Germline V lookup: CDR1 LGHNA, CDR2 YNFKEQ. The CDR3 contains 16 residues.

This clonotype was found once. This chain joins TRBV7-6 and TRBJ2-3; 7 nucleotides agree with TRBD2. This CDR3 is 12 amino acids long. V was clipped by 5 bases and J by 8 bases; unmatched bases: 4. Germline V gene data show CDR1 as SGHVS and CDR2 as FNYEAQ. The CDR3 DNA follows: TGTGCCAGCAGCCGACGGGGGGTTACGCAGTATTTT. It translates to CASSRRGVTQYF.

The sample holds a few counts of this clonotype. The chain has TRBV5-5 and TRBJ2-1; 8 bases fit TRBD1. Unmatched junction bases numbered 8, after V lost 7 bases and J lost 8 bases. The CDR3 totals 13 residues. Germline loops: CDR1 SGHKS, CDR2 YYEKEE (reference sequence). For the CDR3, the DNA is TGTGCCAGCCGAGACAGGGGTTTGGATGAGCAGTTCTTC. Its translation: CASRDRGLDEQFF.

This clonotype was counted only a few times. The V call is TRBV6-2 or TRBV6-3, the J call TRBJ2-1; the D call may be TRBD1 or TRBD2 (5 bases each). The CDR3 length is 15 residues. V was clipped by 6 bases and J by 6 bases, with 18 bases between them. Per germline, CDR1 MNHEY and CDR2 SVGEGT. The CDR3: CASRHRDLVRNEQFF. CDR3 coding DNA: TGTGCCAGCAGACACCGGGACCTGGTACGCAATGAGCAGTTCTTC.

The chain has TRBV4-1 and TRBJ1-1, with 8 nucleotides matching TRBD1. The CDR3 totals 16 residues. Germline lookup yields CDR1 MGHRA and CDR2 YSYEKL. After removal of 4 bases from V and 6 bases from J, the junction contained 13 bases not matched to a gene. The CDR3 DNA reads as TGCGCCAGCAGCCTCGGGACAGGAGGATACCCCCCTGAAGCTTTCTTT. As protein: CASSLGTGGYPPEAFF.

The chain carries TRBV12-3 or TRBV12-4 and TRBJ2-5; no definite D call. The CDR3 spans 16 residues. V was trimmed by 3 bases and J by 0 bases, leaving 14 bases between them. The CDR3 DNA reads as TGTGCCAGCAGTTTCCTCACCGTGGCGGACCAAGAGACCCAGTACTTC. Translated, it gives CASSFLTVADQETQYF.

The chain joins TRBV27 to TRBJ1-5; D call uncertain. The V gene's germline CDR1 is MNHEY and CDR2 SMNVEV (reference sequence). The CDR3 spans 14 residues. The V and J ends lost 2 bases and 4 bases respectively, with 9 bases between them. CDR3 loop: CASSLSSSNQPQHF. CDR3 nucleotides: TGTGCCAGCAGTTTAAGCAGCTCAAATCAGCCCCAGCATTTT.

The chain combines TRBV10-3 with TRBJ2-3; TRBD2 is a possible D gene (6 bases). Trimming shortened V by 8 bases and J by 2 bases, and 17 bases separated the two germline ends. Germline V gene sequence: CDR1 ENHRY, CDR2 SYGVKD. The CDR3 contains 15 residues. This CDR3 is CAIAEGERVTDTQYF. In nucleotides, the CDR3 is TGTGCCATCGCGGAAGGCGAGCGGGTCACAGATACGCAGTATTTT.

The rearrangement uses TRBV7-9 and TRBJ2-7; 9 bases line up with TRBD1. J lost 5 bases, V lost 5 bases, and 7 bases had no gene match. Germline V lookup: CDR1 SEHNR, CDR2 FQNEAQ (reference sequence). There are 14 residues in the CDR3. The CDR3 DNA is TGTGCCAGCAGCCGGACAGGGGTGACTAACGAGCAGTACTTC. Its translation is CASSRTGVTNEQYF.

This clonotype was counted only a few times. The genes are TRBV7-9 and TRBJ1-5; tentatively, D is TRBD1 (5 bases). The germline V gene encodes CDR1 SEHNR and CDR2 FQNEAQ (reference sequence). The CDR3 runs to 12 residues. The V end lost 5 bases, the J end lost 12 bases, and 14 bases lay between the germline ends. CDR3 amino acids: CASSAGTENQHF. In DNA, the CDR3 is TGTGCCAGCAGCGCCGGGACGGAAAACCAGCATTTT.

V and J are TRBV20-1 and TRBJ1-1; 8 bases agree with TRBD1. CDR1 and CDR2 (germline): DFQATT, SNEGSKA (reference sequence). CDR3 length: 14 residues. Trimming took 3 bases from V and 9 from J; bases not matched to a gene: 12. CDR3 DNA sequence: TGCAGTGCTAGGCCGGACAGGGTTGGATGGAAAGCTTTCTTT. It specifies CSARPDRVGWKAFF.

The J gene is TRBJ1-2, the V gene TRBV28; no clear D gene. This CDR3 contains 11 residues. Per the germline V gene, CDR1 is MDHEN and CDR2 is SYDVKM. The CDR3 DNA reads TGTGGGGTAAAGGTCTTCTATGGCTACACCTTC. Protein: CGVKVFYGYTF.